Listed below are T cell receptor beta chains from one sample, sequenced in a study of T cells in Graves' hyperthyroidism and ophthalmopathy. Using its own MiXCR run on the multiplex PCR reads, TCRdb lists one record per CDR3 protein. Altogether over 500,000 distinct CDR3 sequences are present, about 15% being singletons, with the ten largest covering 15% to 20%. The specimen was blood. These receptors were collected from a woman under 30 with Graves' ophthalmopathy. The CDR3 runs from the conserved cysteine through the conserved F or W. Fields, in order: V gene, clone size, J gene, D gene, CDR3 DNA, CDR3 protein. D genes are given only for firm matches. Only some rows state a clone size, as once, few, many or a class for expanded clones.

v_call: TRBV9
clone_size: .
j_call: TRBJ1-4
d_call: TRBD1
cdr3_nt: TGTGCCAGCGGGACAGGGGATAATGAAAAACTGTTTTTT
cdr3_aa: CASGTGDNEKLFF

v_call: TRBV5-6
clone_size: few
j_call: TRBJ2-7
d_call: TRBD1
cdr3_nt: TGTGCCAGCAGCCCTGAGACAGGGAACGAGCAGTACTTC
cdr3_aa: CASSPETGNEQYF

v_call: TRBV7-8
clone_size: many
j_call: TRBJ2-7
d_call: .
cdr3_nt: TGTGCCAGCAGCTTAAGAAGGGGGGCCTACGAGCAGTACTTC
cdr3_aa: CASSLRRGAYEQYF

v_call: TRBV5-4
clone_size: .
j_call: TRBJ2-2
d_call: TRBD2
cdr3_nt: TGTGCCAGCAGCTTGTACAGCGGGGGGGCCGTAACGGGGGAGCTGTTTTTT
cdr3_aa: CASSLYSGGAVTGELFF

v_call: TRBV6-2/TRBV6-3
clone_size: many
j_call: TRBJ1-1
d_call: .
cdr3_nt: TGTGCCAGCAGTTACATGGGTTTAACGCTCAAGAACACTGAAGCTTTCTTT
cdr3_aa: CASSYMGLTLKNTEAFF

v_call: TRBV20-1
clone_size: once
j_call: TRBJ1-5
d_call: .
cdr3_nt: TGCAGTGCTGTTAACAGGGAATACAGCAATCAGCCCCAGCATTTT
cdr3_aa: CSAVNREYSNQPQHF

v_call: TRBV20-1
clone_size: many
j_call: TRBJ2-7
d_call: .
cdr3_nt: TGCAGTGCTAGTAACAGGGACTACGAGCAGTACTTC
cdr3_aa: CSASNRDYEQYF

v_call: TRBV25-1
clone_size: many
j_call: TRBJ1-1
d_call: .
cdr3_nt: TGTGCCAGCAGTGAATTTCGGGGGCGTGACACTGAAGCTTTCTTT
cdr3_aa: CASSEFRGRDTEAFF

v_call: TRBV5-1
clone_size: many
j_call: TRBJ1-1
d_call: .
cdr3_nt: TGCGCCAGCGCGGCCGGCCTGGGGGACACTGAAGCTTTCTTT
cdr3_aa: CASAAGLGDTEAFF

v_call: TRBV28
clone_size: many
j_call: TRBJ2-7
d_call: .
cdr3_nt: TGTGCCACCTCACTCGCAAGGGGGGGATACGAGCAGTACTTC
cdr3_aa: CATSLARGGYEQYF

v_call: TRBV11-2
clone_size: few
j_call: TRBJ2-1
d_call: .
cdr3_nt: TGTGCCGGCAGATGGGTGGATGAGCAGTTCTTC
cdr3_aa: CAGRWVDEQFF

v_call: TRBV7-9
clone_size: many
j_call: TRBJ2-2
d_call: TRBD1
cdr3_nt: TGTGCCAGCAGCGAACAGGGGGCGCCTACCGGGGAGCTGTTTTTT
cdr3_aa: CASSEQGAPTGELFF

v_call: TRBV5-1
clone_size: .
j_call: TRBJ1-4
d_call: .
cdr3_nt: TGCGCCAGCAGCGGAGCTGATGGGTGGGTCAATGGGGAAAAACTGTTTTTT
cdr3_aa: CASSGADGWVNGEKLFF

v_call: TRBV29-1
clone_size: many
j_call: TRBJ1-2
d_call: .
cdr3_nt: TGCAGCGTTGACGAGGGGACCCCTTATGGCTACACCTTC
cdr3_aa: CSVDEGTPYGYTF

v_call: TRBV16
clone_size: many
j_call: TRBJ1-3
d_call: .
cdr3_nt: TGTGCCAGCAGCCACAGGGGACTAACTGGAAACACCATATATTTT
cdr3_aa: CASSHRGLTGNTIYF

v_call: TRBV3-1
clone_size: .
j_call: TRBJ2-1
d_call: TRBD1
cdr3_nt: TGTGCCAGCAGCGGTGTACCGGGACAGGGACATGAGCAGTTCTTC
cdr3_aa: CASSGVPGQGHEQFF

v_call: TRBV18
clone_size: many
j_call: TRBJ2-3
d_call: TRBD2
cdr3_nt: TGTGCCAGCTCACCATATCCGGGGACTAGTTCGGATACGCAGTATTTT
cdr3_aa: CASSPYPGTSSDTQYF

v_call: TRBV13
clone_size: .
j_call: TRBJ2-2
d_call: .
cdr3_nt: TGTGCCAGCAGCTTAGGTGGAGGCGGGGAGCTGTTTTTT
cdr3_aa: CASSLGGGGELFF

v_call: TRBV12-3/TRBV12-4
clone_size: .
j_call: TRBJ2-7
d_call: TRBD1
cdr3_nt: TGTGCCAGCAGTTGGACCGGGACAGGGGGCGCGATGGACGAGCAGTACTTC
cdr3_aa: CASSWTGTGGAMDEQYF

v_call: TRBV5-1
clone_size: many
j_call: TRBJ2-7
d_call: TRBD2
cdr3_nt: TGCGCCAGCAGCTTACTAGCGGGAGGGGACGAGCAGTACTTC
cdr3_aa: CASSLLAGGDEQYF

v_call: TRBV6-2/TRBV6-3
clone_size: many
j_call: TRBJ2-1
d_call: .
cdr3_nt: TGTGCCAGCAAGGCCAGTGGAGTCTCCTACAATGAGCAGTTCTTC
cdr3_aa: CASKASGVSYNEQFF

v_call: TRBV3-1
clone_size: .
j_call: TRBJ2-3
d_call: TRBD2
cdr3_nt: TGTGCCAGCAGCCAAGAAGGAGCGGGAGTTGGCGCAGATACGCAGTATTTT
cdr3_aa: CASSQEGAGVGADTQYF

v_call: TRBV7-2
clone_size: many
j_call: TRBJ2-2
d_call: .
cdr3_nt: TGTGCCAGCAGCCCCTATAGCCCTAACACCGGGGAGCTGTTTTTT
cdr3_aa: CASSPYSPNTGELFF

v_call: TRBV4-1
clone_size: many
j_call: TRBJ2-7
d_call: TRBD2
cdr3_nt: TGCGCCAGCAGCCACCCAGCGGGAGTTTTAGAGCAGTACTTC
cdr3_aa: CASSHPAGVLEQYF

v_call: TRBV28
clone_size: many
j_call: TRBJ2-1
d_call: TRBD1
cdr3_nt: TGTGCCAGCAGTTTAGAAGACAGGGGGCGTGAGCAGTTCTTC
cdr3_aa: CASSLEDRGREQFF

v_call: TRBV7-2
clone_size: many
j_call: TRBJ2-3
d_call: .
cdr3_nt: TGTGCCAGCAGCTTAGGGACAGCGCTGGCAGATACGCAGTATTTT
cdr3_aa: CASSLGTALADTQYF

v_call: TRBV13
clone_size: many
j_call: TRBJ1-2
d_call: .
cdr3_nt: TGTGCCAGCAGCTTAGGCCGCACTGACTATGGCTACACCTTC
cdr3_aa: CASSLGRTDYGYTF

v_call: TRBV18
clone_size: few
j_call: TRBJ2-7
d_call: .
cdr3_nt: TGTGCCAGCTCACCACCTCCGGACTACTCCTACGAGCAGTACTTC
cdr3_aa: CASSPPPDYSYEQYF

v_call: TRBV4-3
clone_size: many
j_call: TRBJ2-3
d_call: .
cdr3_nt: TGCGCCAGCAGCCAAGTTGCCGTCGAAAGAGATACGCAGTATTTT
cdr3_aa: CASSQVAVERDTQYF

v_call: TRBV7-2
clone_size: many
j_call: TRBJ2-7
d_call: TRBD2
cdr3_nt: TGTGCCAGCAGCAAAATCGGGACTAGCGTCTACGAGCAGTACTTC
cdr3_aa: CASSKIGTSVYEQYF

v_call: TRBV9
clone_size: many
j_call: TRBJ1-2
d_call: TRBD1
cdr3_nt: TGTGCCAGCAGCCCCGGGACAGTTGGTACTAACTATGGCTACACCTTC
cdr3_aa: CASSPGTVGTNYGYTF

v_call: TRBV29-1
clone_size: .
j_call: TRBJ2-1
d_call: TRBD1
cdr3_nt: TGCAGCGTTCGTGCCGGGACAGGGGCCTACAATGAGCAGTTCTTC
cdr3_aa: CSVRAGTGAYNEQFF

v_call: TRBV20-1
clone_size: many
j_call: TRBJ2-3
d_call: .
cdr3_nt: TGCAGTGCTGGCGACCACGACCCCACCCAAAATACGCAGTATTTT
cdr3_aa: CSAGDHDPTQNTQYF

v_call: TRBV20-1
clone_size: .
j_call: TRBJ1-4
d_call: .
cdr3_nt: TGCAGTGCTAGAGATCTTCAGGGGTCATATGAAAAACTGTTTTTT
cdr3_aa: CSARDLQGSYEKLFF

v_call: TRBV6-1
clone_size: .
j_call: TRBJ1-1
d_call: .
cdr3_nt: TGTGCCAGCAGCTCAGCTTTGGGCACTGAAGCTTTCTTT
cdr3_aa: CASSSALGTEAFF

v_call: TRBV4-1
clone_size: few
j_call: TRBJ2-1
d_call: .
cdr3_nt: TGCGCCAGCAGCCAAGGACGCGGAATAAGCTCCTACAATGAGCAGTTCTTC
cdr3_aa: CASSQGRGISSYNEQFF

v_call: TRBV19
clone_size: .
j_call: TRBJ2-2
d_call: TRBD2
cdr3_nt: TGTGCCAGTAGTATACTAGCGGGGGGCCGGAGATTGACCGGGGAGCTGTTTTTT
cdr3_aa: CASSILAGGRRLTGELFF

v_call: TRBV4-1
clone_size: .
j_call: TRBJ1-2
d_call: .
cdr3_nt: TGCGCCAGCAGCCAGGTTCAGGGAGACTATGGCTACACCTTC
cdr3_aa: CASSQVQGDYGYTF

v_call: TRBV28
clone_size: many
j_call: TRBJ2-7
d_call: TRBD2
cdr3_nt: TGTGCCAGCAGTTACCCAATTGTAGCGGGAGGTTCCTACGAGCAGTACTTC
cdr3_aa: CASSYPIVAGGSYEQYF

v_call: TRBV11-1
clone_size: many
j_call: TRBJ2-3
d_call: .
cdr3_nt: TGTGCCAGCAGCCCGCGGTCCTGGGGCGGCACAGATACGCAGTATTTT
cdr3_aa: CASSPRSWGGTDTQYF

v_call: TRBV27
clone_size: many
j_call: TRBJ1-5
d_call: .
cdr3_nt: TGTGCCAGCAGTTCCGGGACGGCCAACTATCAGCCCCAGCATTTT
cdr3_aa: CASSSGTANYQPQHF

v_call: TRBV10-3
clone_size: few
j_call: TRBJ1-5
d_call: .
cdr3_nt: TGTGCCATCAGTGAGTCTGTGGCGAGGGACAATCAGCCCCAGCATTTT
cdr3_aa: CAISESVARDNQPQHF

v_call: TRBV27
clone_size: .
j_call: TRBJ2-3
d_call: TRBD2
cdr3_nt: TGTGCCACCCGGTTTAGCGGGGGTTCTGGCGATACGCAGTATTTT
cdr3_aa: CATRFSGGSGDTQYF

v_call: TRBV28
clone_size: many
j_call: TRBJ2-5
d_call: TRBD2
cdr3_nt: TGTGCCAGCAGTTTCCGACTAGCGTCATACCAAGAGACCCAGTACTTC
cdr3_aa: CASSFRLASYQETQYF